What follows are 5 T cell receptor beta chains derived from one specimen sequenced in a study of T cells in Graves' hyperthyroidism and ophthalmopathy. Researchers amplified the TCR beta CDR3 regions from RNA transcripts. A first-round RT-PCR of the TCR CDR3 used the HTBI primer set. MiXCR was run by TCRdb on the multiplex PCR reads, yielding one entry per CDR3 protein. Found here are approximately 300,000 distinct CDR3 sequences, over 15% of them singletons; the top ten hold approximately 60%. Specimen: blood. The origin of the receptors is a woman aged 55-70 years with Graves' ophthalmopathy.

In its sample, this clonotype was seen many times. The rearrangement joins TRBV5-1 to TRBJ2-1; no clear D. Between the trimmed V and J ends, which lost 9 bases and 6 bases, there was a span of 19 bases. The CDR3 length is 14 residues. Germline CDR1 SGHRS, CDR2 YFSETQ. The CDR3 region has the DNA TGCGCCACCGCGCCTATCCATTCGACCAATGAGCAGTTCTTC. This sequence encodes CATAPIHSTNEQFF.

The table lists this clonotype with many counts. The CDR3 region has the DNA TGTGCCAGCAGCCAACAACCGGGACCGTATGGCTACACCTTC. Translated: CASSQQPGPYGYTF. The chain joins TRBV3-1 to TRBJ1-2, with a weak D call TRBD1 (5 bases). Trimming shortened V by 2 bases and J by 5 bases, and 12 bases separated the two germline ends. This CDR3 region has 14 residues. Germline CDR1 is LGHDT and CDR2 is YNNKEL (reference sequence).

V and J are TRBV5-8 and TRBJ1-5; weak D call: TRBD1 (5 bases). The V end lost 5 bases, the J end lost 2 bases, and 20 bases lay between the germline ends. Germline loops: CDR1 SGHTS, CDR2 YDEGEE. This CDR3 comprises 17 residues. The CDR3 DNA reads TGTGCCAGCAGTTCGACCGGGGCCTCACGGGGCAATCAGCCCCAGCATTTT. It yields the protein CASSSTGASRGNQPQHF.

This clonotype was recorded at least ten times. V is TRBV29-1 and J is TRBJ2-7, with D tentatively TRBD1 (6 bases). The CDR3 extends over 14 amino acids. V dropped 4 bases and J dropped 0 bases, with 13 bases sitting between them. Germline V lookup: CDR1 SQVTM, CDR2 ANQGSEA. CDR3 coding DNA: TGCAGCGTTGGCGACAGGACTCGCTCCTACGAGCAGTACTTC. It yields the protein CSVGDRTRSYEQYF.

Remarks on this clonotype: A read error may be the cause here, since a much bigger clone is one base away. J is TRBJ2-5 and V is TRBV20-1; D gene unclear. The CDR3 is 14 amino acids. V dropped 7 bases and J dropped 0 bases, with 15 bases sitting between them. The germline gives CDR1 DFQATT, CDR2 SNEGSKA (reference sequence). CDR3 region: CSVAKTDYQETQYF. DNA of the CDR3: TGCAGTGTGGCGAAGACTGACTACCAAGAGACCCAGTACTTC.